One and the same sample provided the 9 T cell receptor beta chains below, sequenced in a study of blood T cell repertoires in COVID-19. The method was immunoSEQ multiplex PCR; TCRdb's version includes in-frame clones alone and lacks a portion of them. The table lists roughly 140,000 clones, less than 85% of them singletons, with approximately 6.1% in the top ten. Specimen: peripheral blood. The receptors originated from a human donor in a cohort sampled during active COVID-19.

This chain uses TRBV5-1 with TRBJ2-3, with 10 bases fitting TRBD2. The J segment lost 4 bases and the V segment lost 3 bases, leaving 5 bases of the junction unmatched. The CDR3 contains 15 residues. CDR1 is SGHRS and CDR2 is YFSETQ in the germline V gene. The CDR3 loop is CASSYSGGAPDTQYF. CDR3 DNA sequence: TGCGCCAGCAGCTACAGCGGGGGGGCCCCAGATACGCAGTATTTT.

This sequence joins TRBV2 and TRBJ2-2; 8 bases are shared with TRBD2. This CDR3 spans 16 amino acids. Germline V gives CDR1 SNHLY, CDR2 FYNNEI. V trimming: 8 bases; J trimming: 0 bases; junction bases outside the gene matches: 8. DNA of the CDR3: TGTGCCAGCGGAGGTAGCGGGGCGCCGAACACCGGGGAGCTGTTTTTT. It yields the protein CASGGSGAPNTGELFF. Full variable domain (remainder filled in from reference TRBV2 and TRBJ2-2): EPEVTQTPSHQVTQMGQEVILRCVPISNHLYFYWYRQILGQKVEFLVSFYNNEISEKSEIFDDQFSVERPDGSNFTLKIRSTKLEDSAMYFCASGGSGAPNTGELFFGEGSRLTVL.

The chain links TRBV3-1 (or the pseudogene TRBV3-2) to TRBJ1-3; 9 positions agree with TRBD1. Germline CDR1 is LGHDT and CDR2 is YNNKEL (reference sequence). After removal of 4 bases from V and 2 bases from J, the junction contained 3 bases not matched to a gene. CDR3 length equals 15 residues. The CDR3 reads CASSPRTGAGNTIYF. The CDR3 bases are TGTGCCAGCAGCCCCCGGACAGGGGCTGGAAACACCATATATTTT.

Written as DNA, the CDR3 is TGTGCCAGCTCGTGGACAGGGACTAGCAATCAGCCCCAGCATTTT. Amino acid sequence: CASSWTGTSNQPQHF. The chain employs TRBV6-5 and TRBJ1-5; 8 bases line up with TRBD1. Germline V gene data show CDR1 as MNHEY and CDR2 as SVGAGI. V shed 8 bases, J shed 0 bases, and the junction held 6 bases outside the gene matches. This CDR3 is built from 15 residues.

The rearrangement joins TRBV11-1 to TRBJ2-7; D possibly corresponds to TRBD2 (6 bases). The CDR3 is 15 amino acids. The germline V gene has CDR1 SGHAT and CDR2 FQDESV (reference sequence). V dropped 5 bases and J dropped 2 bases, with 16 bases sitting between them. DNA of the CDR3: TGTGCCAGCAGCGATCCGGGACTCGCCCCCTACGAGCAGTACTTC. Amino acids: CASSDPGLAPYEQYF.

This clone was detected only once. The chain couples TRBV7-2 to TRBJ1-4; D call uncertain. V was trimmed by 5 bases and J by 5 bases, leaving 12 bases between them. Germline lookup yields CDR1 SGHTA and CDR2 FQGNSA. The CDR3 totals 14 residues. The chain's CDR3 is CASSPSLVNEKLFF. CDR3 DNA sequence: TGTGCCAGCAGCCCGAGTCTGGTCAATGAAAAACTGTTTTTT.

The CDR3 protein is CAISESSGRERSGANVLTF. The DNA for the CDR3 is TGTGCCATCAGTGAGTCGTCGGGGAGGGAAAGATCTGGGGCCAACGTCCTGACTTTC. The rearrangement links TRBV10-3 to TRBJ2-6; TRBD2 aligns across 7 bases. CDR1 and CDR2 from the germline V gene are ENHRY and SYGVKD. The CDR3 totals 19 residues. The V gene end was trimmed by 0 bases and the J gene end by 1 base; junction bases not matched to a gene: 9.

The chain employs TRBV7-3 and TRBJ2-5; the match to TRBD2 covers 12 bases. CDR1 and CDR2 from the germline V gene are SGHTA and FQGTGA. The CDR3 totals 18 residues. Trimming removed 5 bases from V and 4 bases from J; junction bases left unmatched: 14. The CDR3 reads CASSPGASSGGARETQYF. In DNA, the CDR3 is TGTGCCAGCAGCCCCGGAGCGTCTAGCGGGGGGGCCAGAGAGACCCAGTACTTC. Complete variable domain (other parts from reference TRBV7-3 and TRBJ2-5): GAGVSQTPSNKVTEKGKYVELRCDPISGHTALYWYRQSLGQGPEFLIYFQGTGAADDSGLPNDRFFAVRPEGSVSTLKIQRTERGDSAVYLCASSPGASSGGARETQYFGPGTRLLVL.

This chain links TRBV5-1 with TRBJ1-2; D gene unclear. V was clipped by 0 bases and J by 4 bases, with 13 bases between them. This CDR3 comprises 15 residues. CDR1 SGHRS and CDR2 YFSETQ come from the germline V gene. The CDR3 DNA follows: TGCGCCAGCAGCTTGGCCATCGGGGTGCTCTATGGCTACACCTTC. Its translation: CASSLAIGVLYGYTF.